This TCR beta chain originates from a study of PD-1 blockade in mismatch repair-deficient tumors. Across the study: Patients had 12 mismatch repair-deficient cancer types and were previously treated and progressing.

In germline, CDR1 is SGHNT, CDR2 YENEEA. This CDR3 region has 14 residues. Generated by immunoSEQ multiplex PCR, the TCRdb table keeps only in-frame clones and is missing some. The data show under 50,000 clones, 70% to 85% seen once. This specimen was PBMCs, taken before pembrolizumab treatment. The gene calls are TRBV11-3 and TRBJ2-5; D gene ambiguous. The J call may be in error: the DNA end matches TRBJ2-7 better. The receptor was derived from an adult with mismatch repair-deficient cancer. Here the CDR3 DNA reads TGTGCCAGCAGCGAACTGCTTAGTACCTACGAGCAGTACTTC. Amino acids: CASSELLSTYEQYF.